The clone carrying this T cell receptor (beta chain) has more than one count but fewer than ten. The antigen is not known. V lost 0 bases and J lost 7, with 13 bases in between. Per the germline V gene, CDR1 is LNHNV and CDR2 is YYDKDF (reference sequence). CDR3 length: 14 amino acids. Using constant-segment primers, 5'RACE produced TCR alpha and TCR beta cDNA libraries carrying sample barcodes and UMIs. TCRdb re-analysed the 5' RACE reads in MiXCR, keeping a single row per CDR3 protein. The table has about 290,000 distinct CDR3 sequences, 15% to 20% seen once; the top ten hold roughly a fifth. The sample comes from a study of T-cell memory formation after mild COVID-19. Notes on the study in general: Clones contracting across day 15 to 85 had a balanced CD4/CD8 profile; later expanding clones leaned CD4+.

The rearrangement joins TRBV15 to TRBJ2-7; D is unresolved. The sequencing sample was made of PBMCs or a T cell subset sorted from them (not recorded which). The TCR originated in a man younger than 35 who had mild COVID-19 (a few samples of this study predate the infection). Cell type and time point are not known. Here the CDR3 DNA reads TGTGCCACCAGCAGAGATCAGAATTCTCTTGAGCAGTACGTC. It encodes CATSRDQNSLEQYV.